The 15 T cell receptor beta chains below were found in one sample sequenced in a study of control samples from healthy donors and cancer patients. Measured with immunoSEQ multiplex PCR; TCRdb has only the in-frame clones, and not every one. The sample carries 120,000 or so clones, roughly 87% recorded once. Material: blood. The source of these receptors is a man between 18 and 35 years old in good health.

The chain links TRBV3-1 (or the pseudogene TRBV3-2) to TRBJ2-2; tentative D call: TRBD2 (6 bases). Germline-derived CDR1 and CDR2 are LGHDT and YNNKEL (reference sequence). Trimming stripped 1 base from V and 6 bases from J, with 18 bases between. The CDR3 sequence is 17 residues long. CDR3 in DNA: TGTGCCAGCAGCCAAGTCCCTAGGGACTGGGCATCCGGGGAGCTGTTTTTT. Protein: CASSQVPRDWASGELFF.

The chain couples TRBV5-1 to TRBJ2-1; 7 positions match TRBD1. The V gene end was trimmed by 8 bases and the J gene end by 0 bases; junction bases not matched to a gene: 5. Germline CDR1 reads SGHRS; CDR2 reads YFSETQ. This CDR3 has 14 residues. CDR3 nucleotides: TGCGCCAGTTGGGGACAGAGCTCCTACAATGAGCAGTTCTTC. Translated, it gives CASWGQSSYNEQFF.

This chain links TRBV3-1 (or the pseudogene TRBV3-2) with TRBJ1-2; D uncertain. CDR1 is LGHDT and CDR2 is YNNKEL in the germline V gene (reference sequence). CDR3 length: 14 residues. V was clipped by 1 base and J by 2 bases, with 8 bases between them. The CDR3 nucleotides read TGTGCCAGCAGCCAAGGGACGGTGAACTATGGCTACACCTTC. Translating gives CASSQGTVNYGYTF.

The chain employs TRBV6-5 and TRBJ2-2; D is unresolved. The CDR3 sequence is 13 residues long. Trimming removed 6 bases at V and 6 bases at J, with 11 bases between. Germline-derived CDR1 and CDR2 are MNHEY and SVGAGI. The CDR3 nucleotides are TGTGCCAGCAGCCCCCCGAGACCCGGGGAGCTGTTTTTT. The encoded protein is CASSPPRPGELFF.

A note on this clone: Other nucleotide sequences from this sample produce the same CDR3. The gene calls are TRBV19 and TRBJ1-2; the D is unclear. Trimming removed 5 bases at V and 2 bases at J, with 9 bases between. The germline V gene encodes CDR1 LNHDA and CDR2 SQIVND (reference sequence). This CDR3 spans 13 amino acids. CDR3 loop: CASSPGPNYGYTF. For the CDR3, the DNA is TGTGCCAGTAGTCCCGGGCCGAACTATGGCTACACCTTC.

J is TRBJ1-4 and V is TRBV28; D is possibly TRBD1 (5 bases). The CDR3 covers 15 residues. The germline V gene has CDR1 MDHEN and CDR2 SYDVKM. With 2 bases removed from V and 8 bases from J, the gap between germline ends came to 15 bases. CDR3 bases: TGTGCCAGCAGTTTAGGGGGTTCAGTAGTAGAAAAACTGTTTTTT. Protein: CASSLGGSVVEKLFF.

The CDR3 DNA reads TGTGCCAGCAGGCTCAACATCGGTAACATTCAGTACTTC. Translated: CASRLNIGNIQYF. The gene calls are TRBV28 and TRBJ2-4, with D uncertain. V lost 6 bases and J lost 7, with 13 bases in between. Germline CDR1 is MDHEN and CDR2 is SYDVKM. The CDR3 contains 13 residues.

The genes are TRBV19 and TRBJ2-7; D remains ambiguous. Germline assignment: CDR1 LNHDA and CDR2 SQIVND (reference sequence). The CDR3 has 14 amino acids. V lost 7 bases to trimming and J lost 6 bases, with 19 bases between them. The chain's CDR3 is CASIPIPALGEQYF. The DNA of the CDR3 is TGTGCCAGTATCCCCATCCCCGCTCTGGGCGAGCAGTACTTC.

The table lists this clone with a few counts. The rearrangement links TRBV18 to TRBJ1-1; TRBD1 matches 7 bases. Germline loops: CDR1 KGHSH, CDR2 LQKENI. The CDR3 contains 15 residues. Trimming cost V 3 bases and J 7 bases; bases outside gene matches: 11. CDR3 loop: CASSPDRTGAIEAFF. CDR3 bases: TGTGCCAGCTCACCGGACCGTACAGGGGCGATTGAAGCTTTCTTT.

The DNA of the CDR3 is TGTGCCAGCAGCTTAGAGCGACAGAGCTACTACAATGAGCAGTTCTTC. Translating it yields CASSLERQSYYNEQFF. The gene calls are TRBV7-8 and TRBJ2-1, with a possible D match to TRBD1 (5 bases). V lost 1 base to trimming and J lost 3 bases, with 13 bases between them. The CDR3 covers 16 residues. Germline loops: CDR1 SGHVS, CDR2 FQNEAQ.

This clone has a single count. The CDR3 DNA reads TGTGCCACCAGCAGGACTAGCGGGAGTCCGCCCGGGGAGCTGTTTTTT. It specifies CATSRTSGSPPGELFF. The V call is TRBV15, the J call TRBJ2-2, with TRBD2 matching 12 bases. From germline, CDR1 is LNHNV and CDR2 YYDKDF (reference sequence). CDR3 length: 16 residues. V shed 3 bases and J 6 bases; nucleotides not matched to a gene: 5.

This rearrangement joins TRBV24-1 to TRBJ1-5; 9 nucleotides align to TRBD1. The V gene end was trimmed by 5 bases and the J gene end by 3 bases; junction bases not matched to a gene: 10. The CDR3 sequence is 17 residues long. CDR1 is KGHDR, CDR2 SFDVKD, per germline. CDR3 in DNA: TGTGCCACCAGTGGGACCCCCGGGACAGGGTTCAATCAGCCCCAGCATTTT. This encodes CATSGTPGTGFNQPQHF.

DNA for the CDR3: TGCAGCGCAACCTGGGGGGGGCCCCAGCATTTT. It is translated as CSATWGGPQHF. The gene calls are TRBV29-1 and TRBJ1-5, with D possibly TRBD1 on 5 matching bases. This CDR3 is 11 amino acids long. CDR1 is SQVTM and CDR2 is ANQGSEA in the germline V gene. Trimming removed 7 bases at V and 9 bases at J, with 13 bases between.

V and J are TRBV2 and TRBJ1-6; no clear D. V gave up 3 bases and J gave up 10 bases, with 10 bases separating them. The CDR3 loop spans 13 amino acids. Germline V gene data show CDR1 as SNHLY and CDR2 as FYNNEI. This CDR3 reads CASSDGEGSPLHF. The CDR3 region has the DNA TGTGCCAGCAGTGACGGCGAGGGCTCACCCCTCCACTTT. Full variable domain (rest looked up from reference TRBV2 and TRBJ1-6): EPEVTQTPSHQVTQMGQEVILRCVPISNHLYFYWYRQILGQKVEFLVSFYNNEISEKSEIFDDQFSVERPDGSNFTLKIRSTKLEDSAMYFCASSDGEGSPLHFGNGTRLTVT.

This clone has only one observation. The chain carries TRBV2 and TRBJ1-1; D uncertain. The germline CDR1 and CDR2 sequences are SNHLY and FYNNEI. The CDR3 covers 12 residues. V was shortened by 3 bases and J by 8 bases, with 10 bases between the two germline ends. The CDR3 nucleotides read TGTGCCAGCAGTGAGCTTGGGCAAGAAGCTTTCTTT. It codes for CASSELGQEAFF.